The rows below give T cell receptor beta chains drawn from one sample of a study of T cells after somatic rescue of genetic block. Some clones are missing from TCRdb's copy, which holds only in-frame ones; the method was immunoSEQ multiplex PCR. The sample yields some 90,000 clones, about 90% seen once. What was sequenced was peripheral blood mononuclear cells (PBMCs). The receptor set was obtained from a young woman. Each CDR3 is given with its conserved first and last residue. Fields, in order: V gene, J gene, clone size, D gene, CDR3 DNA, CDR3 protein. D genes are given only for firm matches. Some rows have no size entry. The others give once, few or many, or a class for an expanded clone.

v_gene: TRBV7-6
j_gene: TRBJ1-1
abundance: NA
d_gene: NA
CDR3nt: TGTGCCAGCAGCGCCAGGGCGCCCTTGAACACTGAAGCTTTCTTT
CDR3aa: CASSARAPLNTEAFF

v_gene: TRBV27
j_gene: TRBJ1-1
abundance: NA
d_gene: NA
CDR3nt: TGTGCCAGCAGTTTCGCCTCCTGGGACACAGCAAACACTGAAGCTTTCTTT
CDR3aa: CASSFASWDTANTEAFF

v_gene: TRBV18
j_gene: TRBJ1-1
abundance: NA
d_gene: NA
CDR3nt: TGTGCCAGCTCACCACCGGGGGGGGCTAAGGACACTGAAGCTTTCTTT
CDR3aa: CASSPPGGAKDTEAFF

v_gene: TRBV7-9
j_gene: TRBJ2-7
abundance: NA
d_gene: TRBD2
CDR3nt: TGTGCCAGCAGCGTTACTAGCGGGGCTAAAGCCGAGCAGTACTTC
CDR3aa: CASSVTSGAKAEQYF

v_gene: TRBV4-2
j_gene: TRBJ2-3
abundance: NA
d_gene: TRBD2
CDR3nt: TGTGCCAGCAGCCAAGATTATAGGACTAGCGGGAGGACCACAGATACGCAGTATTTT
CDR3aa: CASSQDYRTSGRTTDTQYF

v_gene: TRBV4-3
j_gene: TRBJ2-7
abundance: once
d_gene: TRBD2
CDR3nt: TGCGCCAGCAGCCAAGCTAGACTAGCGGGAGGCCCTCCCTACGAGCAGTACTTC
CDR3aa: CASSQARLAGGPPYEQYF

v_gene: TRBV27
j_gene: TRBJ2-7
abundance: NA
d_gene: TRBD2
CDR3nt: TGTGCCAGCAGTTTCGCGGGAGGGCCCTACGAGCAGTACTTC
CDR3aa: CASSFAGGPYEQYF

v_gene: TRBV6-5
j_gene: TRBJ2-4
abundance: NA
d_gene: NA
CDR3nt: TGTGCCAGCAGTTACTCAGTGGTTGACATTCAGTACTTC
CDR3aa: CASSYSVVDIQYF

v_gene: TRBV5-6
j_gene: TRBJ2-7
abundance: NA
d_gene: NA
CDR3nt: TGTGCCAGCAGCTTGAGGGCAGCCTACGAGCAGTACTTC
CDR3aa: CASSLRAAYEQYF

v_gene: TRBV4-1
j_gene: TRBJ2-7
abundance: NA
d_gene: NA
CDR3nt: TGCGCCAGCAGGCGTGGGGACGAGCAGTACTTC
CDR3aa: CASRRGDEQYF

v_gene: TRBV6-1
j_gene: TRBJ2-3
abundance: NA
d_gene: NA
CDR3nt: TGTGCCAGCAGTTTCCCGCAGTATTTT
CDR3aa: CASSFPQYF

v_gene: TRBV27
j_gene: TRBJ1-1
abundance: once
d_gene: NA
CDR3nt: TGTGCCAGCAGTTTATCGAAGCTCCCGAACACTGAAGCTTTCTTT
CDR3aa: CASSLSKLPNTEAFF

v_gene: TRBV18
j_gene: TRBJ2-7
abundance: NA
d_gene: NA
CDR3nt: TGTGCCAGCTCACCACAAGGACCGCCTTGGGAGCAGTACTTC
CDR3aa: CASSPQGPPWEQYF

v_gene: TRBV27
j_gene: TRBJ2-3
abundance: NA
d_gene: TRBD2
CDR3nt: TGTGCCAGCAGTCCAGGGACTAGCGCCAGCACAGATACGCAGTATTTT
CDR3aa: CASSPGTSASTDTQYF

v_gene: TRBV28
j_gene: TRBJ2-7
abundance: NA
d_gene: TRBD1
CDR3nt: TGTGCCAGCAGTTCCCCGGGACAGGGCTACGAGCAGTACTTC
CDR3aa: CASSSPGQGYEQYF

v_gene: TRBV4-1
j_gene: TRBJ1-2
abundance: NA
d_gene: NA
CDR3nt: TGCGCCAGCAGCCAAGTCGGGGGGAACTATGGCTACACCTTC
CDR3aa: CASSQVGGNYGYTF

v_gene: TRBV4-2
j_gene: TRBJ2-7
abundance: NA
d_gene: NA
CDR3nt: TGTGCCAGCAGCCCGTCAGGGGCGGATAGCTACGAGCAGTACTTC
CDR3aa: CASSPSGADSYEQYF

v_gene: TRBV10-3
j_gene: TRBJ2-7
abundance: NA
d_gene: NA
CDR3nt: TGTGCCACCGCTAGCGACTCCTACGAGCAGTACTTC
CDR3aa: CATASDSYEQYF

v_gene: TRBV19
j_gene: TRBJ2-1
abundance: NA
d_gene: TRBD2
CDR3nt: TGTGCCAGTAGTATAGGGAGTAGCGGGAGCCCTTTCAAGTTCTTC
CDR3aa: CASSIGSSGSPFKFF

v_gene: TRBV7-2
j_gene: TRBJ2-2
abundance: NA
d_gene: NA
CDR3nt: TGTGCCAGCAGCACGCAGGTGTCGGTCGGGGAGCTGTTTTTT
CDR3aa: CASSTQVSVGELFF

v_gene: TRBV30
j_gene: TRBJ1-1
abundance: NA
d_gene: NA
CDR3nt: TGTGCCTGGAGTGTACCTACCGGACGGATAAACACTGAAGCTTTCTTT
CDR3aa: CAWSVPTGRINTEAFF

v_gene: TRBV5-4
j_gene: TRBJ1-1
abundance: NA
d_gene: NA
CDR3nt: TGTGCCAGCAGCTTGGGGTCTACAGAAAACACTGAAGCTTTCTTT
CDR3aa: CASSLGSTENTEAFF

v_gene: TRBV6-4
j_gene: TRBJ1-2
abundance: NA
d_gene: TRBD1
CDR3nt: TGTGCCAGCAGTCACGACAGGGACCATGGCTACACCTTC
CDR3aa: CASSHDRDHGYTF

v_gene: TRBV30
j_gene: TRBJ2-7
abundance: NA
d_gene: NA
CDR3nt: TGTGCCTGGAGCCCCTGGCAGGGGTGGCAGAGGACCTACGAGCAGTACTTC
CDR3aa: CAWSPWQGWQRTYEQYF

v_gene: TRBV28
j_gene: TRBJ2-2
abundance: NA
d_gene: NA
CDR3nt: TGTGCCAGCGCGAGTCTAAGTGGCGCCGGGGAGCTGTTTTTT
CDR3aa: CASASLSGAGELFF

v_gene: TRBV4-3
j_gene: TRBJ2-3
abundance: NA
d_gene: NA
CDR3nt: TGCGCCAGCAGCCGGGACTTGGGCACAGATACGCAGTATTTT
CDR3aa: CASSRDLGTDTQYF

v_gene: TRBV5-1
j_gene: TRBJ2-1
abundance: NA
d_gene: TRBD2
CDR3nt: TGCGCCAGCAGACCTAGCGGGAGCGGCTACAATGAGCAGTTCTTC
CDR3aa: CASRPSGSGYNEQFF

v_gene: TRBV15
j_gene: TRBJ2-2
abundance: NA
d_gene: NA
CDR3nt: TGTGCCACCAGCATTAAGAGGGAGGCGGCCGGGGAGCTGTTTTTT
CDR3aa: CATSIKREAAGELFF

v_gene: TRBV10-3
j_gene: TRBJ2-3
abundance: once
d_gene: TRBD1
CDR3nt: TGTGCCATCACCCCGGACAGGGGCGAACGGGGAGATACGCAGTATTTT
CDR3aa: CAITPDRGERGDTQYF

v_gene: TRBV19
j_gene: TRBJ2-1
abundance: once
d_gene: TRBD2
CDR3nt: TGTGCCAGTAGCAACCGACCCGGGACTAGCGGGAGCTACAATGAGCAGTTCTTC
CDR3aa: CASSNRPGTSGSYNEQFF

v_gene: TRBV5-1
j_gene: TRBJ1-4
abundance: NA
d_gene: TRBD1
CDR3nt: TGCGCCAGCGGGAAAGCGACCGGGACAGGGGAAAAACTGTTTTTT
CDR3aa: CASGKATGTGEKLFF

v_gene: TRBV7-8
j_gene: TRBJ2-5
abundance: once
d_gene: NA
CDR3nt: TGTGCCAGCAGCCCCAAGCGGCTGCTCCGAGAAGAGACCCAGTACTTC
CDR3aa: CASSPKRLLREETQYF

v_gene: TRBV6-1
j_gene: TRBJ2-2
abundance: few
d_gene: NA
CDR3nt: TGTGCCAGCAGCCAGGGGTATAGGGCCGGGGAGCTGTTTTTT
CDR3aa: CASSQGYRAGELFF

v_gene: TRBV30
j_gene: TRBJ2-1
abundance: NA
d_gene: NA
CDR3nt: TGTGCCTGGAGTGAGGGGACCGACTACAATGAGCAGTTCTTC
CDR3aa: CAWSEGTDYNEQFF

v_gene: TRBV7-9
j_gene: TRBJ1-5
abundance: NA
d_gene: NA
CDR3nt: TGTGCCAGCAGCAAAGGAGAGAGCAATCAGCCCCAGCATTTT
CDR3aa: CASSKGESNQPQHF

v_gene: TRBV5-1
j_gene: TRBJ2-3
abundance: NA
d_gene: NA
CDR3nt: TGCGCCAGCAGCTTGGAAGGGAGTAGCACAGATACGCAGTATTTT
CDR3aa: CASSLEGSSTDTQYF

v_gene: TRBV2
j_gene: TRBJ2-1
abundance: NA
d_gene: NA
CDR3nt: TGTGCCAGCAGTGACTCTCCTCTAGCAGGAGTTCTCAATGAGCAGTTCTTC
CDR3aa: CASSDSPLAGVLNEQFF

v_gene: TRBV5-1
j_gene: TRBJ2-1
abundance: NA
d_gene: NA
CDR3nt: TGCGCCAGCAGCTTCACCTCAAACAGGGGGGGTTACAATGAGCAGTTCTTC
CDR3aa: CASSFTSNRGGYNEQFF

v_gene: TRBV30
j_gene: TRBJ1-2
abundance: NA
d_gene: NA
CDR3nt: TGTGCCTGGAGTGTAAAGCGACAGCTATCAAACTATGGCTACACCTTC
CDR3aa: CAWSVKRQLSNYGYTF

v_gene: TRBV9
j_gene: TRBJ2-2
abundance: NA
d_gene: NA
CDR3nt: TGTGCCAGCAGCGACAGGTCCTCCTTTGCCGGGGAGCTGTTTTTT
CDR3aa: CASSDRSSFAGELFF

v_gene: TRBV6-5
j_gene: TRBJ2-2
abundance: NA
d_gene: NA
CDR3nt: TGTGCCAGCAGTCCCAGTGGGACCGGGGAGCTGTTTTTT
CDR3aa: CASSPSGTGELFF

v_gene: TRBV7-8
j_gene: TRBJ1-5
abundance: once
d_gene: TRBD1
CDR3nt: TGTGCCAGCAGCTTTGGGACAGAGTACTATCAGCCCCAGCATTTT
CDR3aa: CASSFGTEYYQPQHF

v_gene: TRBV28
j_gene: TRBJ2-7
abundance: NA
d_gene: NA
CDR3nt: TGTGCCAGCAGTCCGCCGCCTTCAGGGTTCCCTTACGAGCAGTACTTC
CDR3aa: CASSPPPSGFPYEQYF

v_gene: TRBV29-1
j_gene: TRBJ2-7
abundance: few
d_gene: TRBD1
CDR3nt: TGCAGCGTTACCGGACAGGGCTACGAGCAGTACTTC
CDR3aa: CSVTGQGYEQYF